A selection of T cell receptor beta chains follows, all from one sample in a study of control samples from healthy donors and cancer patients. Profiled with immunoSEQ multiplex PCR; TCRdb holds only in-frame clones, not every one. The sample lists around 110,000 clones, more than 75% occurring once. The sample comprised blood. The receptors shown here come from a woman aged 70 to 79 in good health. Each CDR3 is given with its conserved first and last residue. D genes are given only for firm matches. Clone size is given for some rows only: seen once, a few or many times, or a class if the clone is expanded.

CDR3,DNA,J,V,D,size
CASSFTRVAGGYGYTF,TGTGCCAGCAGCTTTACGAGGGTCGCGGGGGGCTATGGCTACACCTTC,TRBJ1-2,TRBV7-8,.,.
CASTGQGGYETQYF,TGTGCCAGCACCGGACAGGGGGGGTATGAGACCCAGTACTTC,TRBJ2-5,TRBV2,TRBD1,.
CASSSGDTSGGRLDTQYF,TGTGCCAGCAGCTCGGGGGATACTAGCGGGGGGCGTCTAGATACGCAGTATTTT,TRBJ2-3,TRBV14,TRBD2,.
CASSLYGLALSGGQYF,TGTGCCAGCAGCTTATATGGGCTAGCGCTCTCGGGGGGGCAGTACTTC,TRBJ2-7,TRBV7-8,TRBD2,.
CASSQDATGGVGETQYF,TGTGCCAGCAGCCAAGATGCTACGGGGGGGGTTGGAGAGACCCAGTACTTC,TRBJ2-5,TRBV14,TRBD2,few
CASSSTYNEQFF,TGCGCCAGCAGCTCAACCTACAATGAGCAGTTCTTC,TRBJ2-1,TRBV5-1,.,.
CASSYSNPGSAYEQYF,TGTGCCAGCAGTTACTCGAACCCCGGGTCGGCCTACGAGCAGTACTTC,TRBJ2-7,TRBV6-5,.,.
CASSFGLPEQFF,TGTGCCAGCAGTTTCGGGCTACCCGAGCAGTTCTTC,TRBJ2-1,TRBV12-3/TRBV12-4,.,.
CASSYNPLYGYTF,TGTGCCAGCAGTTACAATCCCCTATATGGCTACACCTTC,TRBJ1-2,TRBV6-5,.,.
CASQGTDTQYF,TGTGCCAGTCAGGGCACAGATACGCAGTATTTT,TRBJ2-3,TRBV2,.,.
CASGGLNTEAFF,TGTGCCAGCGGCGGGTTGAACACTGAAGCTTTCTTT,TRBJ1-1,TRBV7-2,.,.
CASSLGGPNYGYTF,TGTGCCAGCAGTTTAGGGGGCCCTAACTATGGCTACACCTTC,TRBJ1-2,TRBV27,.,.
CATSRDLWGATEAFF,TGTGCCACCAGCAGAGATCTCTGGGGGGCCACTGAAGCTTTCTTT,TRBJ1-1,TRBV15,.,.
CASSSRTISGNTIYF,TGTGCCAGCAGCTCGCGGACGATCTCTGGAAACACCATATATTTT,TRBJ1-3,TRBV7-2,.,.
CASSLDVTIYEQYF,TGTGCCAGCAGCTTAGACGTCACCATCTACGAGCAGTACTTC,TRBJ2-7,TRBV7-9,.,.
CATIRESSGNTIYF,TGTGCCACCATCAGGGAGAGCTCTGGAAACACCATATATTTT,TRBJ1-3,TRBV6-5,.,.